Listed below are T cell receptor beta chains from one sample, sequenced in a study of OX40 agonist ivuxolimab in advanced cancers. The data were produced by immunoSEQ multiplex PCR, yet TCRdb's version contains in-frame clones alone and is incomplete. This repertoire shows about 99,000 clones, around 96% found once; its top ten account for around 2%. The input for sequencing was CD4+ or CD8+ T cells sorted from blood, taken in a trial of the OX40 agonist ivuxolimab. Every receptor here comes from an adult with an advanced solid tumor such as melanoma, head and neck, liver or kidney cancer. Both conserved end residues are part of each CDR3. Fields, in order: D gene, V gene, J gene, CDR3 DNA, CDR3 protein. D genes are given only for firm matches.

d_gene: .; v_gene: TRBV6-5; j_gene: TRBJ1-2; CDR3nt: TGTGCCAGCACTCCCTCTACCGGGGCCTTCTATGGCTACACCTTC; CDR3aa: CASTPSTGAFYGYTF
d_gene: TRBD1; v_gene: TRBV6-6; j_gene: TRBJ2-7; CDR3nt: TGTGCCAGCAGTAAAGTACCGGGACAGGAGTTCTACGAGCAGTACTTC; CDR3aa: CASSKVPGQEFYEQYF
d_gene: TRBD1; v_gene: TRBV6-1; j_gene: TRBJ2-1; CDR3nt: TGTGCCAGCTCGACAGGGGGCGATGAGCAGTTCTTC; CDR3aa: CASSTGGDEQFF
d_gene: .; v_gene: TRBV7-3; j_gene: TRBJ2-6; CDR3nt: TGTGCCAGCAGCACCCGACTCTCTGGGGCCAACGTCCTGACTTTC; CDR3aa: CASSTRLSGANVLTF
d_gene: .; v_gene: TRBV7-6; j_gene: TRBJ2-5; CDR3nt: TGTGCCAGCAGCTTATTACTAGGAGAAGAGACCCAGTACTTC; CDR3aa: CASSLLLGEETQYF
d_gene: TRBD1; v_gene: TRBV10-3; j_gene: TRBJ1-1; CDR3nt: TGTGCCATCAGCCCCCCAGCACAGGGGGTGAACACTGAAGCTTTCTTT; CDR3aa: CAISPPAQGVNTEAFF
d_gene: .; v_gene: TRBV6-1; j_gene: TRBJ2-7; CDR3nt: TGTGCCCAAGCAGACGGGCACGAGCAGTACTTC; CDR3aa: CAQADGHEQYF
d_gene: .; v_gene: TRBV7-3; j_gene: TRBJ2-1; CDR3nt: TGTGCCAGCAGCGTTACTGGGGGTGAGCAGTTCTTC; CDR3aa: CASSVTGGEQFF
d_gene: .; v_gene: TRBV19; j_gene: TRBJ2-2; CDR3nt: TGTGCCAGAGTTACAGACAGAATGAACACCGGGGAGCTGTTTTTT; CDR3aa: CARVTDRMNTGELFF
d_gene: TRBD2; v_gene: TRBV6-1; j_gene: TRBJ2-7; CDR3nt: TGTGCCAGCAGTGAAAGCCTGGGGGGACTAGCGGCCTACGAGCAGTACTTC; CDR3aa: CASSESLGGLAAYEQYF
d_gene: .; v_gene: TRBV18; j_gene: TRBJ2-1; CDR3nt: TGTGCCAGCTCACCCCCCGAGGAGGGTTTCTATAGTGAGCAGTTCTTC; CDR3aa: CASSPPEEGFYSEQFF
d_gene: TRBD2; v_gene: TRBV2; j_gene: TRBJ2-1; CDR3nt: TGTGCCAGCAGTGAAGCCCTACTAGCGGGGGGTACCCTGGGGTCCTACAATGAGCAGTTCTTC; CDR3aa: CASSEALLAGGTLGSYNEQFF
d_gene: TRBD1; v_gene: TRBV2; j_gene: TRBJ1-4; CDR3nt: TGTGCCAGCAGTGGACAGGGTTTTAATGAAAAACTGTTTTTT; CDR3aa: CASSGQGFNEKLFF
d_gene: .; v_gene: TRBV5-1; j_gene: TRBJ2-1; CDR3nt: TGCGCCAGCAGCTTGGCTTTAGCTGGCTCCTACAATGAGCAGTTCTTC; CDR3aa: CASSLALAGSYNEQFF
d_gene: TRBD1; v_gene: TRBV19; j_gene: TRBJ2-1; CDR3nt: TGTGCCAGTACCCCGATGGACAGGGGGTCCAATGAGCAGTTCTTC; CDR3aa: CASTPMDRGSNEQFF
d_gene: TRBD2; v_gene: TRBV4-1; j_gene: TRBJ2-5; CDR3nt: TGCGCCAGCAGCCAAGCATCTGCCTGGACTAGCGGGGGGGAGACCCAGTACTTC; CDR3aa: CASSQASAWTSGGETQYF
d_gene: TRBD2; v_gene: TRBV11-2; j_gene: TRBJ2-1; CDR3nt: TGTGCCAGCAGCTACGGCGGGGGGGCCGGCACCTACAATGAGCAGTTCTTC; CDR3aa: CASSYGGGAGTYNEQFF
d_gene: .; v_gene: TRBV11-2; j_gene: TRBJ2-7; CDR3nt: TGTGCCAGCTCCTTAGGGGGTAGGCCCTACGAGCAGTACTTC; CDR3aa: CASSLGGRPYEQYF
d_gene: TRBD1; v_gene: TRBV19; j_gene: TRBJ1-2; CDR3nt: TGTGCCAGCACGACAGGGAGTCTAGGCTACACCTTC; CDR3aa: CASTTGSLGYTF